These 32 T cell receptor beta chains were all obtained from the same sample, sequenced in a study of early T cells in non-severe SARS-CoV-2 infection. One entry per CDR3 protein, called by TCRdb with MiXCR from the 5' RACE reads. The sample gives roughly 26,000 distinct CDR3 sequences, about 5.1% of which show up once; 4% is in the top ten. Material: whole blood. These receptors all stem from an adult who was a healthcare worker with PCR-confirmed SARS-CoV-2 infection or an uninfected control (not recorded which).

The sample holds many counts of this clonotype. V gene TRBV5-1 combines with J gene TRBJ1-2, with 9 bases aligning to TRBD1. The ends lost 3 bases at V and 6 bases at J; junction bases unmatched: 0. The CDR3 consists of 12 residues. Germline CDR1 is SGHRS and CDR2 is YFSETQ. CDR3 residues: CASSWDRDGYTF. The DNA of the CDR3 is TGCGCCAGCAGCTGGGACAGGGATGGCTACACCTTC.

CDR3 sequence (DNA): TGTGCCAGCAGCTTGGCCCCTACGCAGTATTTT. It codes for CASSLAPTQYF. This chain links TRBV7-2 with TRBJ2-3; D gene ambiguous. Trimming stripped 3 bases from V and 8 bases from J, with 6 bases between. From germline, CDR1 is SGHTA and CDR2 FQGNSA. The length of the CDR3 is 11 residues.

This clonotype was found many times. The chain combines TRBV7-9 with TRBJ2-3, with TRBD1 identical over 8 bases. The CDR3 totals 17 residues. The germline CDR1 and CDR2 sequences are SEHNR and FQNEAQ (reference sequence). After removal of 2 bases from V and 3 bases from J, the junction contained 10 bases not matched to a gene. CDR3 bases: TGTGCCAGCAGCTTAATCCGGCAGGGGGCGGTGACAGATACGCAGTATTTT. It yields the protein CASSLIRQGAVTDTQYF.

This clonotype was detected ten times or more. The junction departs from the called germline gene at one end, perhaps through a read error. V gene TRBV2 combines with J gene TRBJ1-1, with D unresolved. The CDR3 contains 12 residues. Germline CDR1 reads SNHLY; CDR2 reads FYNNEI. The CDR3 loop reads CASGDSNTEAFF. CDR3 nucleotides: TGTGCCAGCGGTGACTCGAACACTGAAGCTTTCTTT.

The V gene is TRBV19, the J gene TRBJ2-1, with D possibly matching TRBD2 (6 bases). Trimming stripped 3 bases from V and 1 base from J, with 13 bases between. The CDR3 is 16 amino acids. In germline, CDR1 is LNHDA, CDR2 SQIVND (reference sequence). The CDR3 DNA sequence: TGTGCCAGTAGTATTCTTGCGGGACTGTCCTACAATGAGCAGTTCTTC. Encoded protein: CASSILAGLSYNEQFF.

About this clonotype: A read error may be the cause here, since a much bigger clone is one base away. This rearrangement joins TRBV20-1 to TRBJ1-2; possibly TRBD1 for D (5 bases). There are 13 residues in the CDR3. Trimming stripped 6 bases from V and 5 bases from J, with 16 bases between. Germline V gene lookup returns CDR1 DFQATT and CDR2 SNEGSKA (reference sequence). The CDR3 region has the DNA TGCAGTGCCCGTGACAGCCGGGAATATGGCTACACCTTC. Translating it yields CSARDSREYGYTF.

This clonotype was detected many times. The chain is built from TRBV7-2 and TRBJ1-6, with D maybe TRBD1 (5 bases). The germline gives CDR1 SGHTA, CDR2 FQGNSA. Trimming left V 2 bases short and J 7 bases short, with 9 bases between. The CDR3 loop spans 14 amino acids. The CDR3 loop is CASSLIGDNSPLHF. CDR3 in DNA: TGTGCCAGCAGCTTAATAGGGGACAATTCACCCCTCCACTTT.

The sample holds many counts of this clonotype. V usage is TRBV7-9 and J usage is TRBJ2-7; D call uncertain. Germline CDR1 and CDR2: SEHNR and FQNEAQ (reference sequence). Trimming cost V 4 bases and J 4 bases, with 5 bases left between them. The CDR3 has 11 amino acids. The CDR3 is CASSSFYEQYF. In DNA form, the CDR3 reads TGTGCCAGCAGCTCTTTTTACGAGCAGTACTTC.

The J gene is TRBJ2-7, the V gene TRBV6-1; perhaps TRBD1 as D (6 bases). This CDR3 has 12 residues. Germline V CDR1 and CDR2: MNHNS, SASEGT. Trimming cost V 3 bases and J 6 bases, with 9 bases left between them. Here the CDR3 reads CASSDRDTEQYF. In nucleotides, the CDR3 is TGTGCCAGCAGTGACCGGGACACCGAGCAGTACTTC.

Ten or more counts support this clonotype. This rearrangement joins TRBV5-1 to TRBJ2-1, with a tentative D call TRBD2 (6 bases). The germline V gene encodes CDR1 SGHRS and CDR2 YFSETQ. This CDR3 has 16 residues. Deletions cut 4 bases from V and 7 bases from J, with 21 bases between. CDR3 nucleotide sequence: TGCGCCAGCAGCCGCCGAGGGCGGGGCGGGGTTAATGAGCAGTTCTTC. Translating it yields CASSRRGRGGVNEQFF.

This clonotype is judged medium-sized (0.01 to 0.1%). This chain connects TRBV6-1 to TRBJ1-5; no reliable D call. The CDR3 spans 12 residues. V lost 2 bases, J lost 9 bases, and 8 bases lay in between. Per the germline V gene, CDR1 is MNHNS and CDR2 is SASEGT. The CDR3, as DNA: TGTGCCAGCAGTGAACAGGCGGGGCCCCAGCATTTT. It yields the protein CASSEQAGPQHF.

There are many counts of this clonotype. The J gene is TRBJ2-2, the V gene TRBV7-9, with D unclear. The CDR3 has 11 amino acids. From germline, CDR1 is SEHNR and CDR2 FQNEAQ (reference sequence). Deletions cut 11 bases from V and 1 base from J, with 5 bases between. The CDR3 coding sequence is TGTGCCTCACTGAACACCGGGGAGCTGTTTTTT. It encodes CASLNTGELFF.

At least ten counts were recorded for this clonotype. In DNA, the CDR3 is TGCAGTGCTAGATGGGACAGGAGGAATGAGCAGTTCTTC. Protein product: CSARWDRRNEQFF. The V and J genes are TRBV20-1 and TRBJ2-1; 8 bases are shared with TRBD1. The CDR3 has 13 amino acids. The V and J ends lost 2 bases and 7 bases, in that order; junction bases with no gene match: 4. Germline V lookup: CDR1 DFQATT, CDR2 SNEGSKA (reference sequence).

This clonotype turned up a few times. The V gene is TRBV12-5, the J gene TRBJ2-7, with 10 nucleotides matching TRBD2. The V gene end was trimmed by 5 bases and the J gene end by 2 bases; junction bases not matched to a gene: 6. The germline gives CDR1 LGHNT, CDR2 FRNRAP. CDR3 length equals 15 residues. The CDR3 nucleotides read TGTGCTAGTGGTGGACGGACTAGCGGAACCTACGAGCAGTACTTC. Protein product: CASGGRTSGTYEQYF.

At least ten counts were recorded for this clonotype. The chain combines TRBV5-1 with TRBJ2-3, with unresolved D. Germline lookup yields CDR1 SGHRS and CDR2 YFSETQ. The V end lost 1 base, the J end lost 1 base, and 4 bases lay between the germline ends. The CDR3 length is 13 residues. CDR3 amino acids: CASSLSGTDTQYF. The CDR3 coding sequence is TGCGCCAGCAGCTTGTCCGGCACAGATACGCAGTATTTT. The whole variable domain, filled in from reference TRBV5-1 and TRBJ2-3, reads KAGVTQTPRYLIKTRGQQVTLSCSPISGHRSVSWYQQTPGQGLQFLFEYFSETQRNKGNFPGRFSGRQFSNSRSEMNVSTLELGDSALYLCASSLSGTDTQYFGPGTRLTVL.

The chain has TRBV12-3 or TRBV12-4 and TRBJ2-7; 8 bases match TRBD2. The CDR3 is made up of 14 amino acids. Trimming at V came to 2 bases and at J to 7 bases, leaving 7 bases not matched to a gene. The CDR3 is CASSLNGGAGEQYF. CDR3 bases: TGTGCCAGCAGTTTAAACGGGGGGGCAGGAGAGCAGTACTTC.

The rearrangement joins TRBV6-5 to TRBJ2-7; 8 bases are shared with TRBD1. CDR3 size: 14 residues. Unmatched junction bases numbered 4, after V lost 4 bases and J lost 2 bases. CDR1 and CDR2 (germline): MNHEY, SVGAGI. Here the CDR3 reads CASSSRQGTYEQYF. DNA of the CDR3: TGTGCCAGCAGTTCCCGACAGGGGACCTACGAGCAGTACTTC.

In this sample, this clonotype turned up many times. The chain has TRBV10-1 and TRBJ2-3; D is undetermined. The CDR3 is made up of 13 amino acids. Per germline, CDR1 WNHNN and CDR2 SYGVQD (reference sequence). Trimming pared 4 bases from V and 1 base from J, leaving 6 bases between. In DNA form, the CDR3 reads TGCGCCAGCAGTGGACCAGGCACAGATACGCAGTATTTT. Its protein product is CASSGPGTDTQYF.

This clonotype was found many times. The V call is TRBV6-6, the J call TRBJ1-4; TRBD1 is a possible D gene (5 bases). This CDR3 has 16 residues. V lost 2 bases to trimming and J lost 4 bases, with 14 bases between them. Germline CDR1 and CDR2: MNHNY and SVGAGI (reference sequence). The CDR3 coding sequence is TGTGCCAGCAGTTACGCGGTGGGAAGGGGTAATGAAAAACTGTTTTTT. Its protein product is CASSYAVGRGNEKLFF.

The table lists this clonotype with many counts. The genes are TRBV29-1 and TRBJ2-7; D possibly corresponds to TRBD2 (5 bases). The CDR3 runs 12 residues. Germline-derived CDR1 and CDR2 are SQVTM and ANQGSEA. Trimming took 3 bases from V and 5 from J, leaving 11 bases between them. For the CDR3, the DNA is TGCAGCGTTGATTGGGGAGTGGACGAGCAGTACTTC. Encoded protein: CSVDWGVDEQYF.

This clonotype was found a few times. V and J are TRBV12-3 or TRBV12-4 and TRBJ2-7; TRBD2 aligns across 7 bases. The CDR3 is 16 residues long. V was pared by 4 bases and J by 3 bases, with 12 bases of the junction left unmatched. Here the CDR3 DNA reads TGTGCCAGCAGTTCCCCGTCTGGACTAGAGATCTACGAGCAGTACTTC. Its translation: CASSSPSGLEIYEQYF.

This clonotype appeared many times. The J gene is TRBJ1-3, the V gene TRBV20-1; TRBD1 matches at 7 bases. In germline, CDR1 is DFQATT, CDR2 SNEGSKA (reference sequence). V trimming: 5 bases; J trimming: 0 bases; junction bases outside the gene matches: 10. CDR3 length equals 16 residues. The CDR3 spells CSAYTPTGPSGNTIYF. In nucleotides, the CDR3 is TGCAGTGCTTATACTCCGACAGGGCCCTCTGGAAACACCATATATTTT.

Many counts were recorded for this clonotype. The chain has TRBV6-2 or TRBV6-3 and TRBJ1-5; TRBD1 agrees at 7 bases. The CDR3 totals 17 residues. J gave up 4 bases and V 0 bases, and 9 bases lay outside the gene matches. Germline V gives CDR1 MNHEY, CDR2 SVGEGT. CDR3 in amino acids: CASSYSAQGVGNQPQHF. The DNA for the CDR3 is TGTGCCAGCAGTTACTCGGCCCAGGGGGTAGGAAATCAGCCCCAGCATTTT.

This clonotype has at least ten counts. This chain joins TRBV30 and TRBJ2-3; D is ambiguous. V was pared by 2 bases and J by 5 bases, with 2 bases between. This CDR3 has 10 residues. In germline, CDR1 is GTSNPN, CDR2 SVGIG (reference sequence). The CDR3 DNA reads as TGTGCCTGGAGTATAGATACGCAGTATTTT. It yields the protein CAWSIDTQYF.

This clonotype occurred many times. The chain links TRBV11-2 to TRBJ2-4, with 9 bases that match TRBD1. The V segment lost 0 bases and the J segment 8 bases; nucleotides outside the gene matches: 5. This CDR3 region has 15 residues. The germline V gene has CDR1 SGHAT and CDR2 FQNNGV. In DNA form, the CDR3 reads TGTGCCAGCAGCTTAGATAGGGGACAGGGTGACATTCAGTACTTC. It translates to CASSLDRGQGDIQYF. Together with reference TRBV11-2 and TRBJ2-4, the CDR3 gives the full variable domain: EAGVAQSPRYKIIEKRQSVAFWCNPISGHATLYWYQQILGQGPKLLIQFQNNGVVDDSQLPKDRFSAERLKGVDSTLKIQPAKLEDSAVYLCASSLDRGQGDIQYFGAGTRLSVL.

This clonotype has ten or more counts. This sequence joins TRBV20-1 and TRBJ2-1; 7 positions agree with TRBD1. The CDR3 sequence is 16 residues long. The germline CDR1 and CDR2 sequences are DFQATT and SNEGSKA (reference sequence). Unmatched junction bases numbered 8, after V lost 3 bases and J lost 0 bases. The CDR3 nucleotides read TGCAGTGCTAGGTCCCAGACAGGGACCTCCTACAATGAGCAGTTCTTC. Its translation: CSARSQTGTSYNEQFF.

This clonotype appeared many times. The V call is TRBV11-2, the J call TRBJ2-7; possibly TRBD1 for D (5 bases). The CDR3 covers 15 residues. Germline V lookup: CDR1 SGHAT, CDR2 FQNNGV. V lost 7 bases and J 2 bases, leaving 18 bases between the germline ends. CDR3 amino acids: CASTEGALPTYEQYF. In DNA form, the CDR3 reads TGTGCCAGCACCGAAGGGGCCCTACCTACCTACGAGCAGTACTTC.

The table lists this clonotype with many counts. This chain joins TRBV29-1 and TRBJ2-5; 9 nucleotides match TRBD2. Trimming at V came to 3 bases and at J to 3 bases, leaving 5 bases not matched to a gene. The CDR3 is 14 amino acids. Looked up from germline, CDR1 is SQVTM and CDR2 is ANQGSEA. CDR3: CSVEWLAGKETQYF. The CDR3 nucleotides read TGCAGCGTTGAGTGGCTAGCGGGGAAAGAGACCCAGTACTTC.

At least ten counts were recorded for this clonotype. The chain couples TRBV4-3 to TRBJ1-1; 7 bases match TRBD1. J was trimmed by 1 base and V by 1 base; bases with no gene match: 6. CDR1 LGHNA and CDR2 YSLEER come from the germline V gene. The CDR3 consists of 16 residues. The CDR3 region has the DNA TGCGCCAGCAGCCAAGGCGCGACAGGGCAGAACACTGAAGCTTTCTTT. It codes for CASSQGATGQNTEAFF.

This clonotype has just a few counts. V is TRBV29-1 and J is TRBJ2-3, with D possibly being TRBD2 (5 bases). CDR1 SQVTM and CDR2 ANQGSEA come from the germline V gene. V was cut by 3 bases and J by 0 bases, with 13 bases left in between. The CDR3 is made up of 15 amino acids. The CDR3 here is CSVELAGRSTDTQYF. As DNA, the CDR3 is TGCAGCGTTGAGCTAGCCGGGCGAAGCACAGATACGCAGTATTTT.

The table lists this clonotype with many counts. This chain uses TRBV23-1 with TRBJ1-3; D call uncertain. TRBV23-1 carries the ORF label, with uncertain function. V dropped 0 bases and J dropped 3 bases, with 0 bases sitting between them. CDR3 length: 12 residues. CDR3 nucleotide sequence: TGCGCCAGCAGTCAATCTGGAAACACCATATATTTT. This codes for CASSQSGNTIYF.

In its sample, this clonotype was seen a few times. The V gene is TRBV5-4, the J gene TRBJ1-2; the D gene is possibly TRBD1 (5 bases). The CDR3 is 15 residues long. CDR1 and CDR2 (germline): SGHNT, YYREEE (reference sequence). The V and J ends lost 0 bases and 3 bases respectively, with 12 bases between them. The CDR3 region has the DNA TGTGCCAGCAGCTTGGACCCTGGGGGGGACTATGGCTACACCTTC. As protein: CASSLDPGGDYGYTF.